The present entry profiles one T cell receptor (beta chain) with its context. Its antigen remains unidentified. Each replicate PCR on the sorted subsets used about 0.2 ug DNA (around 31,000 T cell genomes). Sequenced by immunoSEQ multiplex PCR; TCRdb stores in-frame clones only, minus some. This sample carries about 2.4 million clones, 80% to 95% of them seen once, and the ten largest clones take about 0.34%. The data were obtained in a study of shared clonotypes between healthy human individuals. V was shortened by 7 bases and J by 5 bases, with 7 bases between the two germline ends. The CDR3 extends over 10 amino acids. Germline V gene lookup returns CDR1 SQVTM and CDR2 ANQGSEA. Study-wide points: What naive subsets generally showed was a larger estimated richness than memory subsets showed.

The J gene is TRBJ2-3, the V gene TRBV29-1; D ambiguous. The TCR sequence derives from a man between 18 and 35 years old in good health. Some clones in this sample may be carry-over from other donors' samples. The sequenced material came from naive CD4+ T cells from PBMCs. Subset: CD45RA+ positively selected. The CDR3 loop reads CSAEEDTQYF. The CDR3, as DNA: TGCAGCGCCGAGGAAGATACGCAGTATTTT.